Following are 8 T cell receptor beta chains from one sample sequenced in a study of tumor and adjacent non-tumor tissue in lung cancer. This sample's RNA came from whole unsorted tissue. The library came from three nested PCR rounds adapted from ARM-PCR protocols. TCRdb independently ran MiXCR on the multiplex PCR reads; one entry per CDR3 protein. Seen here are some 84,000 distinct CDR3 sequences, about three fifths observed once, and the top ten hold around 14%. The sequenced sample was lung tumor tissue. The receptors were gathered from an older man with non-small cell lung cancer.

This clonotype has just one count. One junction end disagrees with the germline gene, perhaps due to a read error. This chain uses TRBV11-2 with TRBJ2-7; either TRBD1 or TRBD2 may supply D (6 bases each). CDR1 SGHAT and CDR2 FQNNGV come from the germline V gene. This CDR3 contains 15 residues. CDR3 nucleotide sequence: TGTACCAGCAGCTTAGATTTAGTGGGGGGCTCCCGTCGGTACTTC. Its protein product is CTSSLDLVGGSRRYF.

For this clonotype: Relative to the germline gene, one junction end is altered; a read error may explain this. The chain uses TRBV10-2 and TRBJ1-2, with 10 bases fitting TRBD1. Per the germline V gene, CDR1 is WSHSY and CDR2 is SAAADI. The CDR3 has 13 residues. The chain's CDR3 is CAGRATGGNGYTF. CDR3 DNA sequence: TGCGCCGGCAGGGCGACAGGGGGCAATGGCTACACCTTC.

This clonotype was counted ten times or more. The chain combines TRBV29-1 with TRBJ1-1, with D perhaps matching TRBD1 (5 bases). Germline V gene sequence: CDR1 SQVTM, CDR2 ANQGSEA. The CDR3 is 11 amino acids. With 4 bases removed from V and 7 bases from J, the gap between germline ends came to 10 bases. The chain's CDR3 is CSVVRGIEAFF. The CDR3 coding sequence is TGCAGCGTTGTACGGGGGATTGAAGCTTTCTTT.

To note about this clonotype: An end of the junction does not agree with germline; a read error may underlie this. The chain uses TRBV18 and TRBJ1-2, with TRBD1 identical over 7 bases. Germline CDR1 KGHSH, CDR2 LQKENI. This CDR3 region has 15 residues. The CDR3 reads CASSPDGTAYYDYTF. The DNA of the CDR3 is TGTGCCAGCTCCCCCGACGGGACAGCGTACTATGACTACACCTTC.

In this sample, this clonotype turned up a few times. The V and J genes are TRBV20-1 and TRBJ1-2; TRBD1 might be the D (6 bases). This CDR3 has 13 residues. The germline V gene encodes CDR1 DFQATT and CDR2 SNEGSKA (reference sequence). The ends were cut back, 6 bases at V and 4 bases at J, with 15 bases in the middle. The chain's CDR3 is CSALRGGTYGYTF. As DNA, the CDR3 is TGCAGTGCCCTTCGGGGGGGCACCTATGGCTACACCTTC.

As regards this clonotype: Its ends do not fully match the called genes, so a read error is possible. The chain couples TRBV11-2 to TRBJ2-1, with TRBD1 matching 7 bases. The CDR3 consists of 12 residues. CDR1 and CDR2 from the germline V gene are SGHAT and FQNNGV. Here the CDR3 DNA reads TGCGCCAGCAGCTTAGGGGGCAGTCCGCAGTCCTTC. It codes for CASSLGGSPQSF.

Concerning this clonotype itself: A clone one base away is much larger, so this may be a read error. The chain combines TRBV5-1 with TRBJ2-3; D may be TRBD1 or TRBD2 (6 bases each). The germline V gene encodes CDR1 SGHRS and CDR2 YFSETQ. This CDR3 has 17 amino acids. The DNA for the CDR3 is TGCGCCAGCAGCCGATGGGGGCGACTAGAACGTACAGAAACGCAGTATTTT. Encoded protein: CASSRWGRLERTETQYF. The full variable domain, rest sourced from reference TRBV5-1 and TRBJ2-3, is KAGVTQTPRYLIKTRGQQVTLSCSPISGHRSVSWYQQTPGQGLQFLFEYFSETQRNKGNFPGRFSGRQFSNSRSEMNVSTLELGDSALYLCASSRWGRLERTETQYFGPGTRLTVL.

This clonotype was picked up a small number of times. The chain has TRBV2 and TRBJ2-7; 8 bases line up with TRBD1. V lost 6 bases, J lost 2 bases, and 3 bases stayed unmatched. Germline assignment: CDR1 SNHLY and CDR2 FYNNEI. The length of the CDR3 is 13 residues. The CDR3 region has the DNA TGTGCCAGCAGCGGACAGGGACCCTACGAGCAGTACTTC. Its protein is CASSGQGPYEQYF.